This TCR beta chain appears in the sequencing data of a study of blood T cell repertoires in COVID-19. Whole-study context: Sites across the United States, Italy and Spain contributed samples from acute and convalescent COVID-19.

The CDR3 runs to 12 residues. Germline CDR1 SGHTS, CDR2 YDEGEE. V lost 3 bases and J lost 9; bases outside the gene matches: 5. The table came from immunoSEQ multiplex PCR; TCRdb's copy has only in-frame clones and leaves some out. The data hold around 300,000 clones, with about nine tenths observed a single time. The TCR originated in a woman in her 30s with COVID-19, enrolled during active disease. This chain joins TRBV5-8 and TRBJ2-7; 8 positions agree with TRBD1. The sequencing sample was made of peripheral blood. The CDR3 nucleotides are TGTGCCAGCAGCTGGGACAGGTCCGCGCAGTACTTC. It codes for CASSWDRSAQYF. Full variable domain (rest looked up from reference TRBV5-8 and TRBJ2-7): EAGVTQSPTHLIKTRGQQATLRCSPISGHTSVYWYQQALGLGLQFLLWYDEGEERNRGNFPPRFSGRQFPNYSSELNVNALELEDSALYLCASSWDRSAQYFGPGTRLTVT.